Listed here are 3 T cell receptor beta chains from one sample, sequenced in a study of T cell responses to AZD1222 COVID-19 vaccine. Some clones are missing from TCRdb's copy, which holds only in-frame ones; the method was immunoSEQ multiplex PCR. Seen here are about 110,000 clones, about 90% observed once, and the top ten hold approximately 5.2%. The specimen comprised peripheral blood, sampled on day 0 of AZD1222 vaccination. The receptor source for this set is an adult in good health.

The V call is TRBV5-1, the J call TRBJ2-1; 11 bases fit TRBD2. Unmatched junction bases numbered 3, after V lost 1 base and J lost 6 bases. This CDR3 has 15 amino acids. Germline assignment: CDR1 SGHRS and CDR2 YFSETQ. This chain's CDR3 is CASSLTLAGANEQFF. CDR3 nucleotide sequence: TGCGCCAGCAGCTTGACACTAGCGGGGGCCAATGAGCAGTTCTTC. Full variable domain (outside the CDR3, taken from reference TRBV5-1 and TRBJ2-1): KAGVTQTPRYLIKTRGQQVTLSCSPISGHRSVSWYQQTPGQGLQFLFEYFSETQRNKGNFPGRFSGRQFSNSRSEMNVSTLELGDSALYLCASSLTLAGANEQFFGPGTRLTVL.

The chain is built from TRBV12-3 or TRBV12-4 and TRBJ1-2; perhaps TRBD1 as D (6 bases). The CDR3 has 13 residues. V shed 2 bases and J shed 4 bases, with 8 bases lying between them. In DNA form, the CDR3 reads TGTGCCAGCAGTTTAACAGGGAGCTATGGCTACACCTTC. It encodes CASSLTGSYGYTF.

The chain employs TRBV30 and TRBJ2-7; D gene unclear. The germline gives CDR1 GTSNPN, CDR2 SVGIG (reference sequence). The CDR3 is 12 amino acids. Deletions cut 0 bases from V and 7 bases from J, with 10 bases between. CDR3 residues: CAWSVLYEEQYF. CDR3 DNA: TGTGCCTGGAGTGTACTCTATGAGGAGCAGTACTTC.